Listed below are T cell receptor beta chains from one sample, sequenced in a study of T-cell reconstitution after alpha-beta-depleted transplantation in children. TCRdb passed the PCR reads through MiXCR, listing each CDR3 protein once. The data show just over 350,000 distinct CDR3 sequences, 10% to 15% seen once. The specimen was PBMCs, collected from the stem cell graft. These receptors all come from a human donor who donated a stem cell graft to a child with Fanconi anemia. The CDR3 runs from the conserved cysteine through the conserved F or W. Part of the rows lack a size; the others show once, few, many or a class for expanded clones.

abundance	j_gene	v_gene	CDR3aa
few	TRBJ1-5	TRBV29-1	CSVWTGGSNQPQHF
NA	TRBJ1-5	TRBV6-2/TRBV6-3	CASSYNPTNPEWSNRPQHF
NA	TRBJ2-3	TRBV27	CASSQVQGAVTDTQYF
NA	TRBJ2-5	TRBV5-5	CASIAGETQYF
many	TRBJ1-1	TRBV5-1	CASSSHSTGNTEAFF
few	TRBJ2-7	TRBV18	CASSQQDRGEQYF
few	TRBJ2-5	TRBV4-2	CASSQDTGLVSETQYF
few	TRBJ2-3	TRBV14	CASSQDLGYTQYF
many	TRBJ2-3	TRBV5-1	CASSSTSTDTQYF
few	TRBJ1-2	TRBV20-1	CSARTGGNYGYTF
few	TRBJ1-4	TRBV6-1	CASSRRPQGRREKLFF
few	TRBJ2-4	TRBV7-2	CASSPALAKNIQYF
NA	TRBJ2-1	TRBV2	CASSEGGGTIYNEQFF
many	TRBJ2-1	TRBV7-2	CASSLIGQGGDEQFF
NA	TRBJ1-1	TRBV6-2/TRBV6-3	CASSRHQTMNTEAFF
many	TRBJ1-2	TRBV11-2	CASSLGTGRDGYTF
few	TRBJ1-3	TRBV6-2/TRBV6-3	CASTDASTRNTIYF
few	TRBJ2-2	TRBV29-1	CSVRRERVATGELFF
many	TRBJ2-1	TRBV11-3	CASSPTSGSYNEQFF
many	TRBJ1-2	TRBV12-3/TRBV12-4	CASSSLYGYTF
many	TRBJ1-3	TRBV10-3	CAISAQSGNTIYF
many	TRBJ2-2	TRBV9	CASSDTGTGRTGELFF
few	TRBJ2-3	TRBV6-2/TRBV6-3	CASSHGTDTDTQYF
NA	TRBJ2-5	TRBV29-1	CSAGPVMGTQYF
few	TRBJ1-5	TRBV5-6	CASSFGIGDQPQHF
NA	TRBJ2-3	TRBV10-2	CASSETPPADTQYF
many	TRBJ2-5	TRBV29-1	CSVEGWAGGETQYF
many	TRBJ1-5	TRBV7-9	CASSGGTGSMQPQHF
NA	TRBJ2-3	TRBV5-1	CASSPGVRDTQYF
many	TRBJ2-1	TRBV5-1	CASSPGLHNEQFF
few	TRBJ2-5	TRBV5-6	CASSRGVSEGTQYF
many	TRBJ1-3	TRBV5-1	CASSLGTGPDTSGNTIYF
NA	TRBJ2-4	TRBV6-2/TRBV6-3	CASRPSAGAKNIQYF
NA	TRBJ1-3	TRBV18	CASSPTLSGNTIYF
many	TRBJ2-3	TRBV29-1	CSVGQGAPDTQYF
few	TRBJ2-4	TRBV11-2	CASSSTGDIQYF
NA	TRBJ2-3	TRBV20-1	CSARSGEGTDTQYF
NA	TRBJ1-1	TRBV2	CASSETADEAFF
NA	TRBJ2-1	TRBV29-1	CSAAHGGLPYNEQFF
NA	TRBJ1-4	TRBV18	CASSPRTDEKLFF
many	TRBJ2-3	TRBV29-1	CSVARAFTDTQYF
many	TRBJ2-3	TRBV5-1	CASSLGEFTDTQYF
NA	TRBJ2-2	TRBV6-1	CASKKVGTSGSAGELFF
few	TRBJ1-2	TRBV11-2	CASSWDRVDGYGYTF
NA	TRBJ1-5	TRBV7-2	CASSSGINQPQHF
NA	TRBJ1-2	TRBV5-1	CASSPEDSPLGYTF
few	TRBJ2-1	TRBV12-3/TRBV12-4	CASSPYGTSANEQFF
NA	TRBJ2-7	TRBV18	CASSPTLGEQYF
NA	TRBJ1-6	TRBV20-1	CSARGQGAFGSPLHF
NA	TRBJ1-4	TRBV12-3/TRBV12-4	CASSPFNRGEKLFF
NA	TRBJ1-4	TRBV28	CASSRPEGLAEKLFF
many	TRBJ1-1	TRBV7-2	CASSSTGGITEAFF
few	TRBJ1-5	TRBV6-1	CASSEEFMDRVNSNQPQHF
NA	TRBJ2-1	TRBV11-1	CASSFGVGDEQFF
few	TRBJ1-1	TRBV10-3	CATFNGINTEAFF
NA	TRBJ2-5	TRBV5-1	CASSPQRPGTQYF
few	TRBJ2-2	TRBV24-1	CATSDLIPGQGYTGELFF
many	TRBJ2-3	TRBV7-2	CASSLSSGPTDTQYF
few	TRBJ1-4	TRBV7-2	CASSLTGQLGSTNEKLFF
NA	TRBJ2-7	TRBV20-1	CSAQSYEQYF